This T cell receptor beta chain was sequenced in a study of shared clonotypes between healthy human individuals. The run depth of the assay was deep. Libraries were prepared by immunoSEQ multiplex PCR; TCRdb keeps only in-frame clonotypes and omits some of them. In the table there are around 1.9 million clones, around 93% of which are singletons. Naive-designated CD8 cells lacked CD45RO, were positively enriched for CCR7, and omitted terminally differentiated effector memory CD45RA+ cells. This CDR3 has 14 residues. The germline V gene has CDR1 MDHEN and CDR2 SYDVKM. V lost 2 bases and J lost 5, with 12 bases in between.

The source is a man aged 18 to 30 in good health. Some clones in this sample may be carry-over from other donors' samples. The J gene is TRBJ1-2, the V gene TRBV28; maybe TRBD1 (5 bases). Sequenced: naive CD8+ T cells from PBMCs. This chain's CDR3 is CASSLPRDAYGYTF. DNA for the CDR3: TGTGCCAGCAGTTTACCAAGGGACGCGTATGGCTACACCTTC.